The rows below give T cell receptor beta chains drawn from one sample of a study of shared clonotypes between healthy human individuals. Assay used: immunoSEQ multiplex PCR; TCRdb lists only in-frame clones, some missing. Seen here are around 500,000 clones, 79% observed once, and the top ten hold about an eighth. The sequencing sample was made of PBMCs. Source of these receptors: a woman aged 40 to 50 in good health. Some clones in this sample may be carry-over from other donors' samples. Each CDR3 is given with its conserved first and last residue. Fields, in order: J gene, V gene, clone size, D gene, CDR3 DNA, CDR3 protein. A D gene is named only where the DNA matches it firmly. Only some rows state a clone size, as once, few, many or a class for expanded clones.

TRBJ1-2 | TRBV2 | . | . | TGTGCCAGCAGTGAACACGGGCCCTATGGCTACACCTTC | CASSEHGPYGYTF
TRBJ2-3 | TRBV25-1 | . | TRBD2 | TGTGCCAGCAGTGAATTCGGACTAGCGAACAGGGAAGATACGCAGTATTTT | CASSEFGLANREDTQYF
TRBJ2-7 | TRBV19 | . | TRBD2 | TGTGCCAGTGCCCCCATGACTAGCGGAGCTTACGAGCAGTACTTC | CASAPMTSGAYEQYF
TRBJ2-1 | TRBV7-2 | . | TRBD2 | TGTGCCAGCAGTCTAGCGGGAGGGCCTATTGATGAGCAGTTCTTC | CASSLAGGPIDEQFF
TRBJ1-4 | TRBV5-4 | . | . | TGTGCCAGCAGCTTACGAGGGAATGAAAAACTGTTTTTT | CASSLRGNEKLFF
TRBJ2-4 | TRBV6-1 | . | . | TGTGCCAGCAGCGAACGACACCTTCAAGGCTTCCTAGCCAAAAACATTCAGTACTTC | CASSERHLQGFLAKNIQYF
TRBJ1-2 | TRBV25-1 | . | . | TGTGCCAGCAGAGGTTGGTTTCACTATGGCTACACCTTC | CASRGWFHYGYTF
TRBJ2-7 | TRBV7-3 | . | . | TGTGCCAGCAGCTTATACGGCGCCGGAGGCTACGAGCAGTACTTC | CASSLYGAGGYEQYF
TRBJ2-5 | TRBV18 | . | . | TGTGCCAGCTCACCAAAAACAGGGTTACAAGAGACCCAGTACTTC | CASSPKTGLQETQYF
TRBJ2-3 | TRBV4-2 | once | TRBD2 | TGTGCCAGCAGCCAAGGGCCCCGACTAGCGGGAGAAGCAGATACGCAGTATTTT | CASSQGPRLAGEADTQYF